This T cell receptor (beta chain) was retrieved from a study of blood T cell repertoires in COVID-19. Method: immunoSEQ multiplex PCR; TCRdb's copy keeps in-frame clones and lacks some. The sample holds 170,000 or so clones; approximately 83% are singletons and the top ten take over 7%. V was pared by 2 bases and J by 10 bases, with 16 bases between. The CDR3 is made up of 15 amino acids. Germline V gene data show CDR1 as SGDLS and CDR2 as YYNGEE. This receptor was obtained from a man aged 45-65 years with active or convalescent COVID-19. The sample comprised peripheral blood. This sequence joins TRBV9 and TRBJ1-6, with a weak D call TRBD1 (6 bases). The DNA for the CDR3 is TGTGCCAGCAGCGTGGACAGTCTTATCGACTCACCCCTCCACTTT. This gives the protein CASSVDSLIDSPLHF.